Many counts were recorded for the clone carrying this T cell receptor beta chain. Its antigen is still unknown. The data originate from a study of T-cell reconstitution after alpha-beta-depleted transplantation in children. CDR1 SGHRS and CDR2 YFSETQ come from the germline V gene. V lost 2 bases, J lost 6 bases, and 8 bases stayed unmatched. The CDR3 is made up of 15 amino acids. The authors prepared the TCRbeta library with unique molecular identifiers. TCRdb ran MiXCR on the PCR reads and lists one entry per CDR3 protein. The sample has fewer than 500,000 distinct CDR3 sequences; 43% are singletons. Study-wide findings and caveats: Recipient T cells and thymic progenitors that survived gave rise to the high TCRbeta diversity observed at day 60 in some patients. In patients about two months after transplant, alpha-beta T cells reportedly arose from several hundred expanded graft clones. When one year had passed after transplant, most T-cell counts and diversity came from newly produced T cells.

The receptor comes from a girl aged 2 to 9 with aplastic anemia, due to receive a stem cell transplant. The gene calls are TRBV5-1 and TRBJ2-7, with 10 positions matching TRBD1. Sequenced here: PBMCs, sampled before TCRalphabeta/CD19-depleted stem cell transplant. The CDR3: CASSFLRDRGVEQYF. In nucleotides, the CDR3 is TGCGCCAGCAGCTTCCTCCGGGACAGGGGTGTCGAGCAGTACTTC. Filled out from reference TRBV5-1 and TRBJ2-7, the complete variable domain reads KAGVTQTPRYLIKTRGQQVTLSCSPISGHRSVSWYQQTPGQGLQFLFEYFSETQRNKGNFPGRFSGRQFSNSRSEMNVSTLELGDSALYLCASSFLRDRGVEQYFGPGTRLTVT.